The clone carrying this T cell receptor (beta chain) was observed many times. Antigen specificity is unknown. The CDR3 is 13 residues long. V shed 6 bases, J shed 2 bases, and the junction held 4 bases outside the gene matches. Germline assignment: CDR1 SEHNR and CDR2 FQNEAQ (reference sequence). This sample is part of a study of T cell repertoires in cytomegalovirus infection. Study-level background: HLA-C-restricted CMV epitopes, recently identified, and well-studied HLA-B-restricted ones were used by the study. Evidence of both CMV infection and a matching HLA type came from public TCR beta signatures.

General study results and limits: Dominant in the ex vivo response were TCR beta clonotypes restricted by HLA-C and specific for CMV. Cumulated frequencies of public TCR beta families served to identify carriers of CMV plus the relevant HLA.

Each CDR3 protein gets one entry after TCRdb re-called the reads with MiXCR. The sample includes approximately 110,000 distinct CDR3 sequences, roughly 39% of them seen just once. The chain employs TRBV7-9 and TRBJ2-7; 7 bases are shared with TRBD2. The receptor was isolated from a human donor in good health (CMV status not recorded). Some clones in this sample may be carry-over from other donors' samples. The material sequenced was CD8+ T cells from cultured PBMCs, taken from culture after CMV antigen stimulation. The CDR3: CASSLSGAYEQYF. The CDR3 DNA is TGTGCCAGCAGTTTAAGCGGGGCCTACGAGCAGTACTTC.